This T cell receptor (beta chain) was sequenced in a study of T cell responses to AZD1222 COVID-19 vaccine. Sequencing was performed with immunoSEQ multiplex PCR; in TCRdb, only in-frame clones are kept and a portion is missing. The sample lists around 100,000 clones, about 82% occurring once. Overall study results and limits: Distributed over spike, vaccine-associated CD4 TCRs predominated at 160-218 and 743-854. Reportedly, close to half of spike-specific TCRs are directed against unmutated variant regions. Donors were largely white British and mainly female; clonal diversity was possibly underestimated.

A note on this clone: The antigen is not known.

The V and J ends lost 4 bases and 8 bases, in that order; junction bases with no gene match: 9. The CDR3 runs to 14 residues. Germline V lookup: CDR1 SGHTS, CDR2 YDEGEE. The chain links TRBV5-8 to TRBJ2-1, with TRBD2 identical over 7 bases. Source: peripheral blood, taken on day 0 of AZD1222 vaccination. This TCR derives from an adult in good health. The CDR3, as DNA: TGTGCCAGCAGCAAGGAGCTAGCGGTGCATGAGCAGTTCTTC. Its translation: CASSKELAVHEQFF.